One sample yielded the 29 T cell receptor beta chains listed below, sequenced in a study of T cells in women clearing cervical HPV infection. Clones were sequenced by immunoSEQ multiplex PCR, and TCRdb holds only the in-frame ones, with some missing. The sample holds 45,000 to 55,000 clones. Sequenced sample: blood buffy coat. Receptors were obtained from a woman aged 18 to 75 with a cervical HPV16 infection that either progressed to CIN3+ or cleared (not recorded which).

The sequenced CDR3 bases are TGTGCCAGCAGGAAGGGGCGGCCCGACACCTACGAG. This translates into CASRKGRPDTYE. The full CDR3 protein reads CASRKGRPDTYEQYF. V is TRBV6-2 or TRBV6-3 and J is TRBJ2-7; TRBD1 might be the D (5 bases). The read stops 3 residues short of the end of the CDR3; the missing end is completed from the germline J gene. The CDR3 length is 15 residues. Germline CDR1 reads MNHEY; CDR2 reads SVGEGT. Trimming took 6 bases from V and 2 from J, leaving 17 bases between them.

On this clone: The sequenced fragment ends 3 residues before the CDR3 boundary, so the rest is inferred from the germline J gene. The genes are TRBV29-1 and TRBJ2-5; 10 nucleotides agree with TRBD2. Trimming took 4 bases from V and 5 from J; bases not matched to a gene: 7. The germline gives CDR1 SQVTM, CDR2 ANQGSEA. The length of the CDR3 is 14 residues. This CDR3 is CSVAQRGGRETQYF. The covered CDR3 bases are TGCAGCGTTGCTCAGCGGGGGGGCCGGGAGACC.

Concerning this clone: Sequencing ends 3 residues short of the CDR3 end; the germline J gene provides the rest. This rearrangement joins TRBV20-1 to TRBJ2-1, with 7 nucleotides matching TRBD1. The junction had 11 bases not matched to a gene; V was cut back by 2 bases and J by 7 bases. Germline V gene sequence: CDR1 DFQATT, CDR2 SNEGSKA (reference sequence). CDR3 length: 15 amino acids. The CDR3 sequence is CSARRQGWEANEQFF. Incomplete CDR3 DNA: TGCAGTGCTAGAAGACAGGGATGGGAAGCAAATGAG.

On this clone itself: The read is 3 residues too short to cover the CDR3 end, so that end is filled in from the germline J gene. The J gene is TRBJ1-1, the V gene TRBV5-1, with 10 nucleotides matching TRBD1. V shed 2 bases, J shed 5 bases, and the junction held 6 bases outside the gene matches. Germline V gene lookup returns CDR1 SGHRS and CDR2 YFSETQ. The CDR3 is 15 residues long. The CDR3 here is CASSFRDRGITEAFF. The sequenced CDR3 bases are TGCGCCAGCAGCTTCCGGGACAGGGGTATAACTGAA.

With regard to this clone: The read gets to within 3 residues of the CDR3 end, and the germline J gene fills in the rest. The J gene is TRBJ2-1, the V gene TRBV19; perhaps TRBD2 as D (5 bases). The V end was cut by 7 bases, the J end by 9 bases, with 10 bases between. The CDR3 sequence is 11 residues long. CDR1 is LNHDA, CDR2 SQIVND, per germline (reference sequence). The CDR3 DNA, read in part, is TGTGCCAGTACTCGCGCGGGTGAG. Translated: CASTRAGE. In full, the CDR3 reads CASTRAGEQFF. Filled out from reference TRBV19 and TRBJ2-1, the complete variable domain reads DGGITQSPKYLFRKEGQNVTLSCEQNLNHDAMYWYRQDPGQGLRLIYYSQIVNDFQKGDIAEGYSVSREKKESFPLTVTSAQKNPTAFYLCASTRAGEQFFGPGTRLTVL.

On this clone itself: With the read ending 3 residues before the CDR3 end, the germline J gene is used to fill in that end. V is TRBV12-3 or TRBV12-4 and J is TRBJ2-1; D possibly corresponds to TRBD1 (5 bases). The CDR3 extends over 15 amino acids. The V gene lost 3 bases and the J gene lost 5 bases, with 14 bases spanning the gap. CDR3 DNA, as far as it was read: TGTGCCAGCAGTTTGGGTGACAGTGTCAACAATGAG. This sequence encodes CASSLGDSVNNE. The CDR3 reads in full as CASSLGDSVNNEQFF.

On this clone itself: The observed sequence ends 3 residues before the CDR3 terminus, with the missing tail filled in from the germline J gene. This chain uses TRBV7-6 with TRBJ1-1; 11 positions agree with TRBD1. The V and J ends lost 5 bases and 5 bases, in that order; junction bases with no gene match: 7. This CDR3 region has 15 residues. Looked up from germline, CDR1 is SGHVS and CDR2 is FNYEAQ. The CDR3 loop is CASSHAGTGGTEAFF. Incomplete CDR3 DNA: TGTGCCAGCAGCCATGCCGGGACAGGGGGTACTGAA. Full variable domain (rest looked up from reference TRBV7-6 and TRBJ1-1): GAGVSQSPRYKVTKRGQDVALRCDPISGHVSLYWYRQALGQGPEFLTYFNYEAQQDKSGLPNDRFSAERPEGSISTLTIQRTEQRDSAMYRCASSHAGTGGTEAFFGQGTRLTVV.

The CDR3 here is CSVEARERAFF. The part of the CDR3 DNA that was read is TGCAGCGTTGAGGCGCGGGAGAGA. The rearrangement uses TRBV29-1 and TRBJ1-1; D call uncertain. The CDR3 end falls 3 residues outside the read, so it is completed with the germline J gene. The CDR3 loop spans 11 amino acids. Germline lookup yields CDR1 SQVTM and CDR2 ANQGSEA.

On this clone itself: The read is 3 residues too short to cover the CDR3 end, so that end is filled in from the germline J gene. V usage is TRBV7-2 and J usage is TRBJ2-5, with D perhaps assigned TRBD1 or TRBD2 (6 bases each). This CDR3 spans 15 amino acids. In germline, CDR1 is SGHTA, CDR2 FQGNSA. V lost 5 bases and J 5 bases, leaving 18 bases between the germline ends. The DNA read from the CDR3 is TGTGCCAGCAGCCCGGAGGAGGGGGTGTGGGAGACC. It encodes CASSPEEGVWET. The complete CDR3 sequence is CASSPEEGVWETQYF.

The CDR3: CSARGEEGAIPCEVGGCEKLFF. Incomplete CDR3 DNA: TGCAGTGCTAGAGGAGAAGAGGGGGCGATTCCTTGTGAGGTGGGTGGGTGTGAAAAA. This sequence joins TRBV20-1 and TRBJ1-4; 7 bases are a match to TRBD1. The CDR3 goes on 3 residues after the read ends, and that part is filled in from the germline J gene. The junction had 30 bases not matched to a gene; V was cut back by 1 base and J by 7 bases. CDR3 size: 22 residues. Germline V CDR1 and CDR2: DFQATT, SNEGSKA (reference sequence).

A note on this clone: The read falls 3 residues short of the CDR3 end, and the missing part is taken from the germline J gene. The gene calls are TRBV20-1 and TRBJ2-7; 15 bases fit TRBD2. CDR3 length: 17 residues. CDR1 and CDR2 (germline): DFQATT, SNEGSKA (reference sequence). V shed 5 bases and J 3 bases; nucleotides not matched to a gene: 11. This CDR3 reads CSAPWTSGRASIYEQYF. The CDR3 DNA, read in part, is TGCAGTGCTCCTTGGACTAGCGGGAGGGCCAGTATCTACGAG.

The CDR3 DNA, read in part, is TGTGCCAGCAGTTACTTGGGGGGCTCCTACAATGAG. Its protein product is CASSYLGGSYNE. The full CDR3 protein is CASSYLGGSYNEQFF. The chain is built from TRBV6-2 or TRBV6-3 and TRBJ2-1, with D possibly matching TRBD2 (6 bases). The read halts 3 residues ahead of the CDR3 end, with the missing end drawn from the germline J gene. The ends were cut back, 1 base at V and 0 bases at J, with 7 bases in the middle. The CDR3 spans 15 residues. Germline CDR1 and CDR2: MNHEY and SVGEGT.

On this clone itself: The CDR3 end is not reached by the read, which stops 3 residues before it; the germline J gene fills it in. The chain joins TRBV18 to TRBJ2-3, with TRBD1 matching 7 bases. Germline loops: CDR1 KGHSH, CDR2 LQKENI. Losses at the gene ends were 1 base for V and 3 bases for J; bases not matched to a gene: 10. The CDR3 contains 17 residues. The CDR3 loop reads CASSPLPTGPRTDTQYF. The DNA read from the CDR3 is TGTGCCAGCTCACCACTACCGACAGGGCCCCGTACAGATACG.

In the case of this clone: The sequence runs out 3 residues before the end of the CDR3; the remainder is reconstructed from the germline J gene. The genes are TRBV7-9 and TRBJ2-3, with unresolved D. Germline CDR1 SEHNR, CDR2 FQNEAQ (reference sequence). The ends were cut back, 1 base at V and 6 bases at J, with 11 bases in the middle. This CDR3 has 14 residues. CDR3 in amino acids: CASSLGTYLDTQYF. The CDR3 DNA, read in part, is TGTGCCAGCAGCTTAGGTACCTACTTGGATACG.

In the case of this clone: The observed sequence ends 3 residues before the CDR3 terminus, with the missing tail filled in from the germline J gene. The chain has TRBV20-1 and TRBJ1-5, with D tentatively TRBD1 (5 bases). The germline V and J ends were trimmed by 5 bases and 6 bases, with 11 bases remaining between them. Germline CDR1 DFQATT, CDR2 SNEGSKA (reference sequence). The CDR3 totals 12 residues. CDR3 DNA, as far as it was read: TGCAGTGCTGTCGAGGGGCCTCAGCCC. Translated: CSAVEGPQP. The CDR3 reads in full as CSAVEGPQPQHF.

For this clone: Coverage ceases 3 residues before the CDR3 finishes, and the germline J gene fills in the end. The rearrangement links TRBV18 to TRBJ2-4; maybe TRBD1 (6 bases). The CDR3 has 16 residues. With 3 bases removed from V and 2 bases from J, the gap between germline ends came to 14 bases. Germline loops: CDR1 KGHSH, CDR2 LQKENI. The CDR3 bases that were read are TGTGCCAGCTCACCGCGTGGGGGCGCTACCAAAAACATT. Its protein product is CASSPRGGATKNI. In full, the CDR3 reads CASSPRGGATKNIQYF.

Remarks on this clone: The sequenced fragment ends 3 residues before the CDR3 boundary, so the rest is inferred from the germline J gene. V and J are TRBV20-1 and TRBJ2-5; a weak D match, TRBD1 (6 bases). V dropped 0 bases and J dropped 1 base, with 12 bases sitting between them. CDR1 is DFQATT, CDR2 SNEGSKA, per germline (reference sequence). This CDR3 is 15 amino acids long. The sequenced part of the CDR3 DNA is TGCAGTGCTAGAGATTCGACAGGAGTCCAAGAGACC. Its protein product is CSARDSTGVQET. The CDR3 reads in full as CSARDSTGVQETQYF.

As to this clone: At one of its ends the junction is not consistent with the germline gene, which may arise from a read error. The read stops 3 residues short of the end of the CDR3; the missing end is completed from the germline J gene. This chain connects TRBV4-2 to TRBJ1-6; D uncertain. CDR3 length: 15 residues. From germline, CDR1 is LGHNA and CDR2 YNFKEQ. The CDR3 sequence: CASSQDRVVYSPLHF. Incomplete CDR3 DNA: TGCGCCAGCAGCCAAGATCGGGTGGTGTATTCACCC.

Notes on this clone: The read finishes 3 residues shy of the CDR3 end, and the germline J gene is used to complete it. V and J are TRBV10-3 and TRBJ2-5, with 8 bases aligning to TRBD1. The ends lost 6 bases at V and 5 bases at J; junction bases unmatched: 5. This CDR3 has 13 residues. The germline V gene encodes CDR1 ENHRY and CDR2 SYGVKD. The CDR3 bases that were read are TGTGCCATCAGGACAGGGGAGAGGGAGACC. Translated: CAIRTGERET. The full CDR3 is CAIRTGERETQYF.

A word on this clone: The read ends 3 residues shy of where the CDR3 ends; the end is completed using the germline J gene. V and J are TRBV12-3 or TRBV12-4 and TRBJ2-3, with unresolved D. The CDR3 runs to 14 residues. V lost 0 bases and J lost 0, with 4 bases in between. The sequenced CDR3 bases are TGTGCCAGCAGTTTAGCGCGCAGCACAGATACG. Its protein product is CASSLARSTDT. The whole CDR3 region reads CASSLARSTDTQYF.

To note about this clone: The read halts 3 residues ahead of the CDR3 end, with the missing end drawn from the germline J gene. The chain recombines TRBV29-1 with TRBJ1-2; a possible D gene is TRBD1 (6 bases). CDR3 length equals 13 residues. Per germline, CDR1 SQVTM and CDR2 ANQGSEA. V was clipped by 3 bases and J by 6 bases, with 14 bases between them. CDR3 amino acids: CSVDIGRGHGYTF. CDR3 bases read: TGCAGCGTTGATATTGGCAGGGGCCATGGC.

Points on this clone: From the germline J gene comes the end of the CDR3, since the read stops 3 residues before it. The chain employs TRBV12-3 or TRBV12-4 and TRBJ1-5, with 8 bases aligning to TRBD1. The length of the CDR3 is 13 residues. Trimming took 8 bases from V and 2 from J; bases not matched to a gene: 2. The CDR3 sequence: CASSDRGNQPQHF. Partial CDR3 DNA: TGTGCCAGCTCGGACAGGGGCAATCAGCCC.

A word on this clone: The CDR3 end falls 3 residues outside the read, so it is completed with the germline J gene. The chain combines TRBV20-1 with TRBJ2-1; TRBD2 agrees at 10 bases. Germline CDR1 and CDR2: DFQATT and SNEGSKA (reference sequence). The CDR3 loop spans 14 amino acids. The V segment lost 4 bases and the J segment 6 bases; nucleotides outside the gene matches: 6. The part of the CDR3 DNA that was read is TGCAGTGCTATGAGACTAGCGGGCTCCAATGAG. The encoded protein is CSAMRLAGSNE. The whole CDR3 protein reads CSAMRLAGSNEQFF.

Comment on this clone: The read gets to within 3 residues of the CDR3 end, and the germline J gene fills in the rest. V gene TRBV10-1 combines with J gene TRBJ2-2; D remains ambiguous. Trimming removed 6 bases from V and 2 bases from J, with 7 bases in between. CDR1 WNHNN and CDR2 SYGVQD come from the germline V gene (reference sequence). The CDR3 extends over 13 amino acids. CDR3 bases read: TGCGCCAGCAGCCTCCTTAACACCGGGGAG. As protein: CASSLLNTGE. The whole CDR3 sequence is CASSLLNTGELFF.

As concerns this clone: The read is 3 residues too short to cover the CDR3 end, so that end is filled in from the germline J gene. Other DNA sequences in this specimen translate into the identical CDR3. V and J are TRBV19 and TRBJ2-7; 9 nucleotides match TRBD1. This CDR3 spans 14 amino acids. V shed 5 bases, J shed 2 bases, and the junction held 4 bases outside the gene matches. Germline lookup yields CDR1 LNHDA and CDR2 SQIVND (reference sequence). Incomplete CDR3 DNA: TGTGCCAGTAGTCCCGGACAGGGGCCCTACGAG. Its translation is CASSPGQGPYE. Given in full, the CDR3 is CASSPGQGPYEQYF.

For this clone: The read ends 3 residues before the CDR3 terminus; that terminus is restored from the germline J gene. This chain connects TRBV19 to TRBJ1-4, with D maybe TRBD1 (5 bases). Germline V gives CDR1 LNHDA, CDR2 SQIVND (reference sequence). V was trimmed by 3 bases and J by 8 bases, leaving 16 bases between them. This CDR3 has 15 amino acids. The chain's CDR3 is CASSITKSRAEKLFF. CDR3 DNA (partial): TGTGCCAGTAGTATCACCAAAAGCAGGGCAGAAAAA.

Remarks on this clone: The CDR3 extends 3 residues past the end of the read, so its final part is completed from the germline J gene. The rearrangement joins TRBV5-6 to TRBJ1-2; TRBD1 matches at 9 bases. Germline V gene sequence: CDR1 SGHDT, CDR2 YYEEEE. The CDR3 spans 13 residues. V lost 3 bases and J lost 4; bases outside the gene matches: 1. CDR3 in amino acids: CASSSGQGYGYTF. The part of the CDR3 DNA that was read is TGTGCCAGCAGCTCGGGACAGGGCTATGGC.

Notes on this clone: The CDR3 extends 3 residues past the end of the read, so its final part is completed from the germline J gene. The V and J genes are TRBV15 and TRBJ1-1; unclear D gene. The germline V gene has CDR1 LNHNV and CDR2 YYDKDF (reference sequence). CDR3 length: 13 amino acids. With 5 bases removed from V and 0 bases from J, the gap between germline ends came to 7 bases. The CDR3 spells CATSDDMNTEAFF. The CDR3 bases that were read are TGTGCCACCAGCGACGACATGAACACTGAA. The full variable domain, its missing parts supplied by reference TRBV15 and TRBJ1-1, is DAMVIQNPRYQVTQFGKPVTLSCSQTLNHNVMYWYQQKSSQAPKLLFHYYDKDFNNEADTPDNFQSRRPNTSFCFLDIRSPGLGDTAMYLCATSDDMNTEAFFGQGTRLTVV.

The covered CDR3 bases are TGTGCCAGCAGGCTAGAACAAACGAACACTGAA. It yields the protein CASRLEQTNTE. The full CDR3 sequence reads CASRLEQTNTEAFF. The chain employs TRBV12-3 or TRBV12-4 and TRBJ1-1, with D unclear. The CDR3 end lies 3 residues beyond the end of the read and is filled in from the germline J gene. This CDR3 comprises 14 residues. The V gene lost 6 bases and the J gene lost 1 base, with 12 bases spanning the gap.